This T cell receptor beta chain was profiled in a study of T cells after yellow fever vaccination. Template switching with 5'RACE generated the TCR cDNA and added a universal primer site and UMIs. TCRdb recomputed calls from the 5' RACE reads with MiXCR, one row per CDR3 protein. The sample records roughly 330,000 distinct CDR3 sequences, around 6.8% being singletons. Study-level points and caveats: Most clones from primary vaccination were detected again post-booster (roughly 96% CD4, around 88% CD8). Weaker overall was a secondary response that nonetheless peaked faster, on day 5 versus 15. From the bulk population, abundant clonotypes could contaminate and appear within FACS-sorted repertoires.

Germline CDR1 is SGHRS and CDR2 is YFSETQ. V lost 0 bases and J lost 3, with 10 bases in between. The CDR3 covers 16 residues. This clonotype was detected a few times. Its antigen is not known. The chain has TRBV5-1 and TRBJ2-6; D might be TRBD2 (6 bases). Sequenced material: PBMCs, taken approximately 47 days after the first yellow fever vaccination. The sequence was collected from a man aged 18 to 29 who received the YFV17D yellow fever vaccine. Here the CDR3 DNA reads TGCGCCAGCAGCTTGGCCGGGGGATATGGGGCCAACGTCCTGACTTTC. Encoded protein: CASSLAGGYGANVLTF.